This T cell receptor beta chain was documented in a study of blood T cell repertoires in COVID-19. Profiled with immunoSEQ multiplex PCR; TCRdb holds only in-frame clones, not every one. The sample has around 61,000 clones; 85% to 90% are singletons. The ends lost 2 bases at V and 4 bases at J; junction bases unmatched: 4. From germline, CDR1 is LGHNT and CDR2 FRNRAP. This CDR3 is 15 amino acids long. The source of this sequence is an older woman with COVID-19, enrolled during active disease. The sequenced sample consisted of peripheral blood. The chain links TRBV12-5 to TRBJ2-3, with 9 bases aligning to TRBD2. The CDR3: CASGLRRGGPDTQYF. CDR3 bases: TGTGCTAGTGGTTTGCGGCGGGGGGGCCCAGATACGCAGTATTTT.